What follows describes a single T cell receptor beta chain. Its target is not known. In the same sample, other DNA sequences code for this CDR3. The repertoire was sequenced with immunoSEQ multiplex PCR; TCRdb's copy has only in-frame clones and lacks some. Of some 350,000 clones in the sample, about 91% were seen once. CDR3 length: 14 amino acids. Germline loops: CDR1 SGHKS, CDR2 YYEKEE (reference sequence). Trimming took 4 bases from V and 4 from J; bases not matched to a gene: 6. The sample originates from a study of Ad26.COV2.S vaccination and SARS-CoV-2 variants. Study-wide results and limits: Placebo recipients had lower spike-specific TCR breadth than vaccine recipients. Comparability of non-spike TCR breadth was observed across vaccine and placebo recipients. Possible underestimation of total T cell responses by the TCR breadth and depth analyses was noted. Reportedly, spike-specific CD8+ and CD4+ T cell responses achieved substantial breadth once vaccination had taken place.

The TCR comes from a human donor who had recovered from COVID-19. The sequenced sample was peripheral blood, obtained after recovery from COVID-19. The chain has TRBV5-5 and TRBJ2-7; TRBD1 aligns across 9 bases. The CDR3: CASSPPGQGYEQYF. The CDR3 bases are TGTGCCAGCAGCCCCCCGGGACAGGGTTACGAGCAGTACTTC. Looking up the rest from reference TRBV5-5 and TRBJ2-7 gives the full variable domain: DAGVTQSPTHLIKTRGQQVTLRCSPISGHKSVSWYQQVLGQGPQFIFQYYEKEERGRGNFPDRFSARQFPNYSSELNVNALLLGDSALYLCASSPPGQGYEQYFGPGTRLTVT.